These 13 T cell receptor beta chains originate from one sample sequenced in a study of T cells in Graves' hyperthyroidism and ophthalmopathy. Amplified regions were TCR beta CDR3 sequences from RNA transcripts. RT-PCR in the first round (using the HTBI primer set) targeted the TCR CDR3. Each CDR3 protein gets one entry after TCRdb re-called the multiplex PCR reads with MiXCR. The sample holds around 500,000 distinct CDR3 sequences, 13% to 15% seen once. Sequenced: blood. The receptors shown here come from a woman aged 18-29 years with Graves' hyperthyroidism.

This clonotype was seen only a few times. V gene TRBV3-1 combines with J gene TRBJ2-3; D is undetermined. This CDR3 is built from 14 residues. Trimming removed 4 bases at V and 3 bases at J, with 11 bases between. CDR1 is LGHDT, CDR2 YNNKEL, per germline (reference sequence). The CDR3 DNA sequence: TGTGCCAGCAGCCCCCCGGACGGGACAGATACGCAGTATTTT. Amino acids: CASSPPDGTDTQYF.

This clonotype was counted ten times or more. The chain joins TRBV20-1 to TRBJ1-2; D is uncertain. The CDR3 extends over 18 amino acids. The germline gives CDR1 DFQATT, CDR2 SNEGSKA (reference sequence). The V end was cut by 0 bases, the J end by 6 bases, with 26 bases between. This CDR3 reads CSARDFRTEVPMRDGYTF. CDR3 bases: TGCAGTGCTAGAGATTTTCGGACGGAGGTCCCCATGAGGGATGGCTACACCTTC.

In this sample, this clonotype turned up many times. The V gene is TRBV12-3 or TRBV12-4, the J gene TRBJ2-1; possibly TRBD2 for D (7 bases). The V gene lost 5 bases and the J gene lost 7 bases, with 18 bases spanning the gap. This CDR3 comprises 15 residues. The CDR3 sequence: CASSPLGGDPNEQFF. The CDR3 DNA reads TGTGCCAGCAGTCCCCTAGGGGGGGATCCAAATGAGCAGTTCTTC.

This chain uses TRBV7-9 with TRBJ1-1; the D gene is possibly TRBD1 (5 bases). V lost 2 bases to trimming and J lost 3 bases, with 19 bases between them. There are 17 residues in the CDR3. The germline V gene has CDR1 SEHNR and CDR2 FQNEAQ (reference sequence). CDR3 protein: CASSLRPSSGTDTEAFF. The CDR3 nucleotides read TGTGCCAGCAGCTTAAGGCCCTCCTCCGGGACGGACACTGAAGCTTTCTTT. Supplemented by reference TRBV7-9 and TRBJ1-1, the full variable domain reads DTGVSQNPRHKITKRGQNVTFRCDPISEHNRLYWYRQTLGQGPEFLTYFQNEAQLEKSRLLSDRFSAERPKGSFSTLEIQRTEQGDSAMYLCASSLRPSSGTDTEAFFGQGTRLTVV.

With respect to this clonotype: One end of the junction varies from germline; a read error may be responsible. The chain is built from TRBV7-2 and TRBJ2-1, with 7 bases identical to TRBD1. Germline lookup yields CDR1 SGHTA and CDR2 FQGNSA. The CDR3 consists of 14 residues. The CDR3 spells CASSLGQTNNEQFF. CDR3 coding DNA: TGTGCTAGCAGCTTGGGACAGACAAACAATGAGCAGTTCTTC.

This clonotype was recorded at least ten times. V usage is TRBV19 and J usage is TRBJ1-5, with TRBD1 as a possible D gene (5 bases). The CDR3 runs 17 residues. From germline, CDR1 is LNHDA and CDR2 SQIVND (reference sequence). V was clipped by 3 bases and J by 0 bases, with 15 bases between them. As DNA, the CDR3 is TGTGCCAGTAGTATCTTCCCCTTTGGGGGTAGCAATCAGCCCCAGCATTTT. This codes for CASSIFPFGGSNQPQHF.

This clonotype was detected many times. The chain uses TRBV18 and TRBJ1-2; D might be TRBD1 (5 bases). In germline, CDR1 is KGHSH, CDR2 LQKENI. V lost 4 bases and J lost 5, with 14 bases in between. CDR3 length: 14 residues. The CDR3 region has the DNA TGTGCCAGCTCACTAGCGGGACGGCCTTATGGCTACACCTTC. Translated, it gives CASSLAGRPYGYTF.

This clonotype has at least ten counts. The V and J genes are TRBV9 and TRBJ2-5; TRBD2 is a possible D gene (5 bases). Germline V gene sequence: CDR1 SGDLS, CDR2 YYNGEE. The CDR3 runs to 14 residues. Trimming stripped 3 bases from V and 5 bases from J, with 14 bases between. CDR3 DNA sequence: TGTGCCAGCAGCGCCCGGAGCGGTTCGGAGACCCAGTACTTC. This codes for CASSARSGSETQYF. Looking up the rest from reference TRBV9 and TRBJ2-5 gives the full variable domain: DSGVTQTPKHLITATGQRVTLRCSPRSGDLSVYWYQQSLDQGLQFLIQYYNGEERAKGNILERFSAQQFPDLHSELNLSSLELGDSALYFCASSARSGSETQYFGPGTRLLVL.

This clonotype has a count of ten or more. The CDR3 loop reads CASSPRDNPVRTDTQYF. The CDR3, as DNA: TGTGCCAGCAGCCCCCGGGACAATCCTGTCCGGACAGATACGCAGTATTTT. The V gene is TRBV7-6, the J gene TRBJ2-3; D is possibly TRBD1 (6 bases). Germline CDR1 is SGHVS and CDR2 is FNYEAQ. Trimming removed 5 bases at V and 3 bases at J, with 21 bases between. CDR3 length: 17 amino acids. Complete variable domain (other parts from reference TRBV7-6 and TRBJ2-3): GAGVSQSPRYKVTKRGQDVALRCDPISGHVSLYWYRQALGQGPEFLTYFNYEAQQDKSGLPNDRFSAERPEGSISTLTIQRTEQRDSAMYRCASSPRDNPVRTDTQYFGPGTRLTVL.

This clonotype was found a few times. CDR3 coding DNA: TGTGCCATCAGTGGATCCGGGACCGCTACCGGGGAGCTGTTTTTT. Its translation is CAISGSGTATGELFF. The rearrangement uses TRBV10-3 and TRBJ2-2; either TRBD1 or TRBD2 may fit D (5 bases each). The V end was cut by 4 bases, the J end by 5 bases, with 14 bases between. Germline CDR1 ENHRY, CDR2 SYGVKD. The CDR3 runs 15 residues.

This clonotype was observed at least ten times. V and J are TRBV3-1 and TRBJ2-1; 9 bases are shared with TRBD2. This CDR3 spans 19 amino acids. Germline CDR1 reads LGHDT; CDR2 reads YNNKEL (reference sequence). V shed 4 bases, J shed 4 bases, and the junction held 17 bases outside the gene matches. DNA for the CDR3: TGTGCCAGCAGCCTTGCGGAGACTAGCGGAGGTCTCCTGTACAATGAGCAGTTCTTC. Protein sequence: CASSLAETSGGLLYNEQFF.

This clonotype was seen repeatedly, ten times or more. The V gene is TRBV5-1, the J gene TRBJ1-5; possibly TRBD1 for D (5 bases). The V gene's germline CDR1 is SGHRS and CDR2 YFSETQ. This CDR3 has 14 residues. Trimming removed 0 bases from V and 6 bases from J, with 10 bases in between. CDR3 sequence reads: CASSLGRVGQPQHF. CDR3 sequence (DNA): TGCGCCAGCAGCTTGGGCAGGGTGGGTCAGCCCCAGCATTTT.

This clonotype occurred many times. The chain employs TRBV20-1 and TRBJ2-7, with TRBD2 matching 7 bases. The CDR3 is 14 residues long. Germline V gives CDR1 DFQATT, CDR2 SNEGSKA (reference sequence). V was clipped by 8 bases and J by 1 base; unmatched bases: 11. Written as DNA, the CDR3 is TGCAGTCCGCCGGGGGGTAGTAGGTCCTACGAGCAGTACGTC. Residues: CSPPGGSRSYEQYV.